Listed below are T cell receptor beta chains from one sample, sequenced in a study of cytomegalovirus exposure and HLA in healthy donors. The data were produced by immunoSEQ multiplex PCR, yet TCRdb's version contains in-frame clones alone and is incomplete. The sample shows 150,000 to 200,000 clones, 75% to 80% of them seen only once. The sequencing input was PBMCs. These receptors originate from a woman in her forties or fifties in good health and CMV-seropositive. Each CDR3 is given with its conserved first and last residue. Fields, in order: clone size, D gene, V gene, J gene, CDR3 DNA, CDR3 protein. The D gene is left open where the match is weak. Clone sizes are given selectively: once, few, many, or a class where the clone is expanded.

>NA|NA|TRBV18|TRBJ2-7
TGTGCCAGCTCACCAAGTTTAGCGTTGACCTACGAGCAGTACTTC
CASSPSLALTYEQYF
>NA|NA|TRBV5-4|TRBJ1-1
TGTGCCAGCAGCTTCGGCGGGGTCTTGACTGAAGCTTTCTTT
CASSFGGVLTEAFF
>NA|TRBD1|TRBV7-9|TRBJ1-1
TGTGCCAGCAGACGTACCGGGACAGGGACCTTCATGAACACTGAAGCTTTCTTT
CASRRTGTGTFMNTEAFF
>NA|TRBD1|TRBV27|TRBJ2-2
TGTGCCAGCAGTTTTACAGGGGCGGGTGCCGGGGAGCTGTTTTTT
CASSFTGAGAGELFF
>once|NA|TRBV2|TRBJ1-1
TGTGCCAGCAAGGGGCGTTGGGGCACTGAAGCTTTCTTT
CASKGRWGTEAFF
>NA|TRBD1|TRBV6-1|TRBJ2-7
TGTGCCAGCAGTGAATCAGGGGGCGGTTTCGAGCAGTACTTC
CASSESGGGFEQYF
>NA|TRBD1|TRBV19|TRBJ1-5
TGTGCCAGTAGTATGGGGGGGACAGGAAATCAGCCCCAGCATTTT
CASSMGGTGNQPQHF
>once|TRBD1|TRBV7-9|TRBJ2-5
TGTGCCAGCAGCACGAACGCACAGGGGAAGTACCAAGAGACCCAGTACTTC
CASSTNAQGKYQETQYF
>NA|TRBD2|TRBV4-1|TRBJ2-7
TGCGCCAGCAGCCGCGTCGGCACGGGACTAGTGCCGTACGAGCAGTACTTC
CASSRVGTGLVPYEQYF
>NA|NA|TRBV28|TRBJ1-4
TGTGCCAGCAGCACAAGTCAGGGTCTGGCTGAAAAACTGTTTTTT
CASSTSQGLAEKLFF
>NA|TRBD1|TRBV18|TRBJ1-1
TGTGCCAGCTCTCCCACAGGGGGCAAGCCGGAAGCTTTCTTT
CASSPTGGKPEAFF
>NA|NA|TRBV5-1|TRBJ2-7
TGCGCCAGCAAAGGGGACTACGAGCAGTACTTC
CASKGDYEQYF
>NA|NA|TRBV4-1|TRBJ1-3
TGCGCCAGCAGCCAAGATCAGCGGGGCTCCGCAGGAAACACCATATATTTT
CASSQDQRGSAGNTIYF